These T cell receptor beta chains were read from a single sample in a study of lymphopenia after photon versus proton radiotherapy. Assay used: immunoSEQ multiplex PCR; TCRdb lists only in-frame clones, some missing. The sample records approximately 24,000 clones, around 84% being singletons. The sample consisted of peripheral blood, taken from a patient treated with photon-based radiotherapy. These receptors were obtained from a man in his forties with gastric cancer. Both conserved end residues are part of each CDR3. The order of the fields is D gene, clone size, J gene, V gene, CDR3 DNA, CDR3 protein. D genes are given only for firm matches. Clone sizes are given selectively: once, few, many, or a class where the clone is expanded.

.	.	TRBJ2-5	TRBV2	TGTGCCAGCAGGACCCCTGGGATTGGAGAGACCCAGTACTTC	CASRTPGIGETQYF
TRBD1	.	TRBJ2-7	TRBV6-1	TGTGCCAGCGAGGACAGGGGCTACTCCTACGAGCAGTACTTC	CASEDRGYSYEQYF
.	.	TRBJ2-7	TRBV27	TGTGCCAGCAGTTTTAGGGTTAGCGACGAGCAGTACTTC	CASSFRVSDEQYF
TRBD1	.	TRBJ2-7	TRBV6-1	TGTGCCAGCAGTGAGCTCGTCGGTTTGGGACAGGGTATCTACGAGCAGTACTTC	CASSELVGLGQGIYEQYF
.	.	TRBJ2-3	TRBV19	TGTGCCAGTAGTAACCCTACAGGCTCGGCCGGCACAGATACGCAGTATTTT	CASSNPTGSAGTDTQYF
TRBD1	.	TRBJ2-3	TRBV9	TGTGCCAGCAGCGGACAGGGGGGAAGAGATACGCAGTATTTT	CASSGQGGRDTQYF
TRBD1	.	TRBJ2-7	TRBV7-2	TGTGCCAGCAGCTTAGCATCCGGGACAGTCACCTACGAGCAGTACTTC	CASSLASGTVTYEQYF
.	once	TRBJ2-7	TRBV19	TGTGCCAGTAGTATAGGAGGGCGGGAGCAGTACTTC	CASSIGGREQYF
TRBD1	.	TRBJ2-7	TRBV10-1	TGCGCCAGCAGGACGCGGACAGGGGCCGTAAAGGAGTACTTC	CASRTRTGAVKEYF
TRBD1	.	TRBJ1-1	TRBV2	TGTGCCAGCAGCCAGGGGGGGGATCCGTCCGAAGCTTTCTTT	CASSQGGDPSEAFF
TRBD1	.	TRBJ1-1	TRBV25-1	TGTGCCAGCAGGGACAGGGTGAACACTGAAGCTTTCTTT	CASRDRVNTEAFF
TRBD1	.	TRBJ1-2	TRBV6-6	TGTGCCAGCAGCAACCAGGGGGACTATGGCTACACCTTC	CASSNQGDYGYTF
.	.	TRBJ2-7	TRBV11-1	TGTGCCAGCAGCTCGTCTGGGGGGAGACTATACGAGCAGTACTTC	CASSSSGGRLYEQYF
.	.	TRBJ2-5	TRBV5-4	TGTGCCAGCAGCTCCCCGGGGTCACAAGAGACCCAGTACTTC	CASSSPGSQETQYF
.	.	TRBJ2-7	TRBV5-4	TGTGCCAGCAGCTTGGGTGACCCCTACGAGCAGTACTTC	CASSLGDPYEQYF
.	.	TRBJ2-3	TRBV5-1	TGCGCCAGCAGCTCCGACAGTCGTGCAGGTACGCAGTATTTT	CASSSDSRAGTQYF
.	few	TRBJ2-7	TRBV2	TGTGCCAGCAGTCCGGGGGCGGACGAGCAGTACTTC	CASSPGADEQYF
.	.	TRBJ1-2	TRBV6-5	TGTGCCAGCAGTTCACTGCGTGGCTACACCTTC	CASSSLRGYTF
TRBD1	.	TRBJ2-2	TRBV18	TGTGCCAGCTCACCCCCGGGGACAGGTACGACCGGGGAGCTGTTTTTT	CASSPPGTGTTGELFF
.	.	TRBJ2-7	TRBV19	TGTGCCAGTAGTATCCACTTGGCGGAAGGGCCTTACGAGCAGTACTTC	CASSIHLAEGPYEQYF
.	large	TRBJ1-4	TRBV25-1	TGTGCCAGCAGTGAACGGGGACATGGAGAAAAACTGTTTTTT	CASSERGHGEKLFF
.	.	TRBJ1-1	TRBV7-9	TGTGCCAGCAGCCCGGGGGGTGGGGGCACTGAAGCTTTCTTT	CASSPGGGGTEAFF
.	.	TRBJ2-7	TRBV13	TGTGCCAGCAGCTTAGGACGGCTAAGGGGTTCCCTTGCCTACGAGCAGTACTTC	CASSLGRLRGSLAYEQYF
TRBD1	.	TRBJ1-2	TRBV15	TGTGCCACCAGCAGAGCCCGGGACAGGGGGCTAGGCTACACCTTC	CATSRARDRGLGYTF
.	.	TRBJ1-2	TRBV6-5	TGTGCCAGCAGTTACTCGATATCGGGCAGGGAACATGGCTACACCTTC	CASSYSISGREHGYTF
TRBD1	.	TRBJ1-4	TRBV7-2	TGTGCCAGCAGACGCGACAGGGGGGGTAATGAAAAACTGTTTTTT	CASRRDRGGNEKLFF
TRBD1	.	TRBJ2-1	TRBV10-3	TGTGCCATGGGCCCCCTGGACAGGAGCTCCTACAATGAGCAGTTCTTC	CAMGPLDRSSYNEQFF
.	few	TRBJ2-2	TRBV4-3	TGCGCCAGCAGTCAAAGGAGGGCAGGGTCAGAGCTGTTTTTT	CASSQRRAGSELFF
.	.	TRBJ2-7	TRBV15	TGTGCCACCCGTTTTGGCGGGGAAGGGCCCCACGAGCAGTACTTC	CATRFGGEGPHEQYF
.	.	TRBJ2-2	TRBV4-1	TGCGCCAGCAGCCAGTTCCAGGGGTCGAACACCGGGGAGCTGTTTTTT	CASSQFQGSNTGELFF
.	.	TRBJ2-1	TRBV25-1	TGTGCCAGCAGTGACCTCACAGGGCACTCCTACAATGAGCAGTTCTTC	CASSDLTGHSYNEQFF
.	.	TRBJ1-1	TRBV4-2	TGTGCCAGCAGCCACGGTTTAGGGGTCACTGAAGCTTTCTTT	CASSHGLGVTEAFF
.	.	TRBJ1-2	TRBV27	TGTGCCAGCAGTCCAAGGAAGGACAACCGGGGTTATGGCTACACCTTC	CASSPRKDNRGYGYTF
.	few	TRBJ2-3	TRBV5-4	TGTGCCAGCACTTGGGGGAACCTAGGCGATACGCAGTATTTT	CASTWGNLGDTQYF
.	.	TRBJ1-2	TRBV6-1	TGTGCCAGCAGTGCCCCGGAGGTCGGCTATGGCTACACCTTC	CASSAPEVGYGYTF
.	.	TRBJ1-4	TRBV19	TGTGCCAGTAGTATATTTTCTGCGGTAGAGGTTGAAAAACTGTTTTTT	CASSIFSAVEVEKLFF
.	.	TRBJ2-1	TRBV23-1	TGCGCCAGCAGTCGTGGACGGACGATCTCCGAGCAGTTCTTC	CASSRGRTISEQFF